Listed below are T cell receptor beta chains from one sample, sequenced in a study of blood T cell repertoires in COVID-19. Sequenced by immunoSEQ multiplex PCR; TCRdb stores in-frame clones only, minus some. Among about 160,000 clones listed, under 80% were seen once. What was sequenced was peripheral blood. These receptors were collected from a man aged 70 or older with acute or convalescent COVID-19. CDR3s include the opening cysteine and the closing phenylalanine or tryptophan. D genes are given only for firm matches. Clone size, where shown, is once, few, many, or a class for clones that have expanded.

V,J,length,size,D,CDR3,DNA
TRBV19,TRBJ2-5,14,few,NA,CASSNTIRGETQYF,TGTGCCAGTAGTAACACTATACGAGGGGAGACCCAGTACTTC
TRBV6-2/TRBV6-3,TRBJ1-2,17,NA,NA,CASSYSKESEPFRGYTF,TGTGCCAGCAGTTACTCGAAAGAGTCCGAACCCTTCCGGGGCTACACCTTC
TRBV5-1,TRBJ2-7,15,NA,NA,CASSLEAEYPYEQYF,TGCGCCAGCAGCTTGGAGGCGGAGTACCCCTACGAGCAGTACTTC
TRBV7-2,TRBJ2-7,16,NA,TRBD2,CASSPRSGRATYEQYF,TGTGCCAGCAGCCCCCGTAGTGGGAGGGCAACCTACGAGCAGTACTTC
TRBV5-8,TRBJ2-5,15,NA,TRBD1,CASSFPGQGSETQYF,TGTGCCAGCAGTTTCCCGGGACAGGGATCGGAGACCCAGTACTTC
TRBV10-3,TRBJ1-1,13,NA,TRBD1,CAIRTTGETEAFF,TGTGCCATCAGAACCACAGGGGAGACTGAAGCTTTCTTT
TRBV28,TRBJ1-6,14,NA,NA,CASSWGQGYSPLHF,TGTGCCAGCAGTTGGGGGCAGGGTTATTCACCCCTCCACTTT
TRBV3-1/TRBV3-2,TRBJ1-4,16,once,NA,CASSQGSSASNEKLFF,TGTGCCAGCAGCCAGGGTAGCAGCGCTTCTAATGAAAAACTGTTTTTT
TRBV13,TRBJ2-1,16,NA,TRBD1,CASSLTGTGTYNEQFF,TGTGCCAGCAGCCTCACCGGGACAGGGACTTACAATGAGCAGTTCTTC
TRBV29-1,TRBJ2-7,12,NA,NA,CSVEVGAYEQYF,TGCAGCGTTGAAGTAGGGGCCTACGAGCAGTACTTC
TRBV5-5,TRBJ2-5,16,few,NA,CASSLAGTVRGETQYF,TGTGCCAGCAGCTTGGCCGGGACAGTGCGGGGAGAGACCCAGTACTTC
TRBV24-1,TRBJ2-1,17,few,TRBD1,CATSDYGPGGAYNEQFF,TGTGCCACCAGTGATTACGGCCCAGGGGGCGCCTACAATGAGCAGTTCTTC
TRBV27,TRBJ1-5,15,NA,NA,CASRMTTSRHQPQHF,TGTGCCAGCAGAATGACGACATCCCGACATCAGCCCCAGCATTTT
TRBV30,TRBJ2-3,18,NA,TRBD2,CAWNRRTSGESSTDTQYF,TGTGCCTGGAATCGTAGAACTAGCGGAGAATCTAGCACAGATACGCAGTATTTT
TRBV14,TRBJ2-7,15,once,NA,CASSQRVREWSEQYF,TGTGCCAGCAGCCAAAGAGTTCGGGAGTGGAGCGAGCAGTACTTC
TRBV20-1,TRBJ1-2,15,NA,NA,CSASGGQADGYGYTF,TGCAGTGCTAGTGGTGGCCAGGCAGACGGCTATGGCTACACCTTC
TRBV19,TRBJ1-1,15,NA,NA,CASSIGRGKGTKAFF,TGTGCCAGTAGCATAGGTAGGGGAAAGGGCACTAAAGCTTTCTTT
TRBV28,TRBJ1-2,16,NA,TRBD1,CASTGDRGRVDYGYTF,TGTGCCAGCACGGGGGACAGGGGGCGTGTGGACTATGGCTACACCTTC
TRBV4-1,TRBJ1-2,14,NA,TRBD1,CASSQRQGGYGYTF,TGCGCCAGCAGCCAGAGACAGGGAGGATATGGCTACACCTTC
TRBV19,TRBJ1-1,13,NA,TRBD1,CASRRDRLYKAFF,TGTGCCAGTAGAAGGGACAGGTTGTATAAAGCTTTCTTT
TRBV2,TRBJ1-2,12,NA,NA,CASKAGDYGYTF,TGTGCCAGCAAAGCAGGTGACTATGGCTACACCTTC
TRBV10-3,TRBJ1-2,13,few,NA,CAISGGLGDGYTF,TGTGCCATCAGTGGGGGGCTCGGCGATGGCTACACCTTC
TRBV12-3/TRBV12-4,TRBJ1-2,13,NA,NA,CASSFRDTSGYTF,TGTGCCAGCAGTTTTAGGGACACAAGTGGGTACACCTTC
TRBV5-1,TRBJ2-7,13,once,TRBD1,CASSTGQGYEQYF,TGCGCCAGCAGCACCGGACAGGGTTACGAGCAGTACTTC
TRBV20-1,TRBJ2-7,11,many,NA,CSASWRYEQYF,TGCAGTGCTAGCTGGAGGTACGAGCAGTACTTC
TRBV10-3,TRBJ1-4,12,NA,NA,CAIKGEMEKLFF,TGTGCCATCAAGGGGGAGATGGAAAAACTGTTTTTT
TRBV7-9,TRBJ2-7,12,NA,NA,CASSLVSAEQYF,TGTGCCAGCAGCTTAGTGAGTGCCGAGCAGTACTTC
TRBV7-8,TRBJ1-1,16,NA,TRBD1,CASSSGTGGMNTEAFF,TGTGCCAGCAGCTCCGGGACAGGCGGCATGAACACTGAAGCTTTCTTT
TRBV19,TRBJ1-5,15,NA,NA,CATSSMRGYNQPQHF,TGTGCCACCTCCTCCATGCGGGGTTACAATCAGCCCCAGCATTTT
TRBV19,TRBJ1-1,14,NA,NA,CASSIGRENTEAFF,TGTGCCAGTAGTATCGGACGGGAGAACACTGAAGCTTTCTTT
TRBV5-4,TRBJ2-1,15,NA,TRBD1,CASSFLKGAQNEQFF,TGTGCCAGCAGCTTCTTGAAGGGGGCGCAAAATGAGCAGTTCTTC
TRBV5-1,TRBJ2-1,16,NA,TRBD2,CASKPGLGSSYNEQFF,TGCGCCAGCAAACCGGGACTAGGCAGCTCCTACAATGAGCAGTTCTTC
TRBV6-5,TRBJ1-5,14,NA,NA,CASSPAGRGQPQHF,TGTGCCAGCAGCCCCGCGGGGAGAGGACAGCCCCAGCATTTT
TRBV18,TRBJ1-1,17,NA,TRBD1,CASSPPGTGRVNTEAFF,TGTGCCAGCTCACCACCGGGGACAGGGAGAGTGAACACTGAAGCTTTCTTT
TRBV10-3,TRBJ1-2,14,few,TRBD1,CAIGTGTGNYGYTF,TGTGCCATCGGAACCGGGACAGGGAACTATGGCTACACCTTC
TRBV4-3,TRBJ2-5,16,NA,TRBD2,CASSQDLGQGGETQYF,TGCGCCAGCAGCCAAGATCTTGGGCAGGGAGGGGAGACCCAGTACTTC
TRBV4-1,TRBJ1-1,15,NA,TRBD1,CASSQRQGRPTEAFF,TGCGCCAGCAGCCAGCGACAGGGCAGACCCACTGAAGCTTTCTTT
TRBV27,TRBJ2-1,17,NA,NA,CASSLSLAVSSYNEQFF,TGTGCCAGCAGTTTATCTCTCGCCGTTAGCTCCTACAATGAGCAGTTCTTC
TRBV15,TRBJ1-1,15,NA,TRBD1,CATSQGQGLDTEAFF,TGTGCCACCAGCCAAGGACAGGGCTTGGACACTGAAGCTTTCTTT
TRBV7-3,TRBJ2-2,17,NA,TRBD1,CASSLQGAKMNTGELFF,TGTGCCAGCAGCCTACAGGGGGCGAAAATGAACACCGGGGAGCTGTTTTTT
TRBV11-3,TRBJ2-3,14,NA,NA,CASSEDGVTDTQYF,TGTGCCAGCAGCGAGGACGGGGTCACAGATACGCAGTATTTT
TRBV9,TRBJ2-2,17,NA,TRBD2,CASSVATMGGSSGELFF,TGTGCCAGCAGCGTAGCTACCATGGGGGGGAGCTCCGGGGAGCTGTTTTTT
TRBV5-1,TRBJ1-2,17,few,NA,CASSLIPGVIGSYGYTF,TGCGCCAGCAGCTTGATACCAGGGGTCATCGGTAGCTATGGCTACACCTTC
TRBV25-1,TRBJ2-7,15,NA,NA,CASSRTPTNLDEQYF,TGTGCCAGCAGTAGGACCCCGACTAATCTGGACGAGCAGTACTTC
TRBV28,TRBJ2-1,15,NA,TRBD1,CASSFLSGGLNEQFF,TGTGCCAGCAGTTTTTTGTCAGGGGGTCTTAATGAGCAGTTCTTC
TRBV7-8,TRBJ2-3,15,few,TRBD2,CASSPSLAGVNTQYF,TGTGCCAGCAGCCCCTCACTAGCGGGAGTAAATACGCAGTATTTT
TRBV5-4,TRBJ2-1,13,NA,NA,CASSLDAGFEQFF,TGTGCCAGCAGCTTGGATGCCGGGTTTGAGCAGTTCTTC
TRBV11-3,TRBJ2-2,15,NA,TRBD1,CASSRGQGYTGELFF,TGTGCCAGCAGCCGTGGACAGGGTTACACCGGGGAGCTGTTTTTT
TRBV5-4,TRBJ1-2,14,NA,TRBD1,CASSLGQGVDGYTF,TGTGCCAGCAGCTTGGGACAGGGGGTAGATGGCTACACCTTC
TRBV28,TRBJ1-3,19,NA,TRBD1,CASNRPRDRAPGRENTIYF,TGTGCCAGCAACCGGCCCCGGGACAGGGCGCCAGGGAGGGAGAACACCATATATTTT
TRBV30,TRBJ2-2,14,NA,NA,CARSVDWHTGELFF,TGTGCCCGCTCAGTGGACTGGCACACCGGGGAGCTGTTTTTT
TRBV27,TRBJ1-2,14,NA,TRBD1,CASSSTGADYGYTF,TGTGCCAGCAGTTCCACAGGGGCCGACTATGGCTACACCTTC
TRBV4-2,TRBJ2-3,18,many,TRBD2,CASSLEGVSGGFTDTQYF,TGTGCCAGCAGCCTCGAGGGGGTTAGCGGGGGGTTCACAGATACGCAGTATTTT
TRBV7-2,TRBJ2-3,16,NA,TRBD1,CASSQGVAAVVDTQYF,TGTGCCAGCAGTCAGGGGGTGGCGGCCGTGGTAGATACGCAGTATTTT
TRBV6-1,TRBJ2-7,16,NA,TRBD2,CASSEVKGLANYEQYF,TGTGCCAGCAGTGAAGTTAAGGGACTAGCTAACTACGAGCAGTACTTC
TRBV3-1/TRBV3-2,TRBJ2-5,15,NA,TRBD2,CASSQVAGGEKTQYF,TGTGCCAGCAGCCAAGTAGCGGGAGGCGAGAAGACCCAGTACTTC
TRBV6-5,TRBJ2-7,13,NA,TRBD1,CASRGQVWGEQYF,TGTGCCAGCAGGGGACAGGTCTGGGGGGAGCAGTACTTC
TRBV10-1,TRBJ2-3,14,NA,NA,CASRMRQSTDTQYF,TGCGCCAGCAGAATGAGACAGAGCACAGATACGCAGTATTTT
TRBV29-1,TRBJ2-7,12,NA,NA,CSAGPQGYEQYF,TGCAGCGCGGGGCCCCAGGGTTACGAGCAGTACTTC
TRBV7-3,TRBJ2-2,15,few,NA,CASSLTSQNTGELFF,TGTGCCAGCAGCTTAACGTCCCAGAACACCGGGGAGCTGTTTTTT